One and the same sample provided the 31 T cell receptor beta chains below, sequenced in a study of cytomegalovirus exposure and HLA in healthy donors. Both 60 Vbeta primers and 13 Jbeta primers went into the PCR. Profiling relied on immunoSEQ multiplex PCR, and the TCRdb table lists in-frame clones only, not all of them. Here the sample spans approximately 120,000 clones, around 77% being singletons. Source material: PBMCs. The receptor source for this set is a man aged 50-60 years in good health and CMV-seronegative.

The CDR3 reads CASRSTDNTEAFF. The CDR3 region has the DNA TGTGCCAGCAGATCGACAGATAACACTGAAGCTTTCTTT. The chain carries TRBV28 and TRBJ1-1; the D gene is possibly TRBD1 (5 bases). The CDR3 sequence is 13 residues long. The V gene's germline CDR1 is MDHEN and CDR2 SYDVKM. The V and J ends lost 6 bases and 2 bases respectively, with 10 bases between them.

The chain uses TRBV7-2 and TRBJ2-3; 7 positions match TRBD2. The CDR3 is made up of 12 amino acids. The germline V gene encodes CDR1 SGHTA and CDR2 FQGNSA. V was pared by 2 bases and J by 12 bases, with 5 bases of the junction left unmatched. As DNA, the CDR3 is TGTGCCAGCAGCTTAATGAGCGGGACCCAGTATTTT. This encodes CASSLMSGTQYF.

This clone was picked up a small number of times. This chain connects TRBV28 to TRBJ2-1, with 14 bases fitting TRBD2. This CDR3 contains 15 residues. The germline V gene has CDR1 MDHEN and CDR2 SYDVKM. The junction had 3 bases not matched to a gene; V was cut back by 6 bases and J by 5 bases. The CDR3 sequence is CASSTTSGRDNEQFF. The CDR3 DNA reads as TGTGCCAGCAGCACGACTAGCGGGAGGGACAATGAGCAGTTCTTC.

The J gene is TRBJ1-5, the V gene TRBV6-5, with D possibly TRBD1 on 6 matching bases. CDR1 and CDR2 (germline): MNHEY, SVGAGI. V was pared by 3 bases and J by 6 bases, with 12 bases between. This CDR3 spans 14 amino acids. CDR3 loop: CASSYGGVGQPQHF. As DNA, the CDR3 is TGTGCCAGCAGTTATGGGGGCGTAGGTCAGCCCCAGCATTTT.

This chain joins TRBV19 and TRBJ1-2; no clear D gene. Germline CDR1 LNHDA, CDR2 SQIVND (reference sequence). Trimming took off 6 bases at V and 3 bases at J, with 8 bases between the two ends. This CDR3 contains 12 residues. CDR3 in amino acids: CASRRQDYGYTF. Written as DNA, the CDR3 is TGTGCCAGTAGGCGACAAGACTATGGCTACACCTTC.

The chain is built from TRBV7-2 and TRBJ2-7; 9 bases are shared with TRBD1. Germline V gene data show CDR1 as SGHTA and CDR2 as FQGNSA. The CDR3 is 14 residues long. The CDR3 region is CASSLGTGPYEQYF. Written as DNA, the CDR3 is TGTGCGTCCTCTCTCGGGACAGGGCCCTACGAGCAGTACTTC.

This chain joins TRBV5-1 and TRBJ2-7, with a possible D match to TRBD1 (6 bases). From germline, CDR1 is SGHRS and CDR2 YFSETQ. CDR3 length equals 13 residues. V was shortened by 3 bases and J by 7 bases, with 14 bases between the two germline ends. DNA for the CDR3: TGCGCCAGCAGCTCTTGGACAGCAGAGGAGCAGTACTTC. Translation gives CASSSWTAEEQYF.

V and J are TRBV7-2 and TRBJ2-2, with TRBD1 identical over 9 bases. The CDR3 extends over 15 amino acids. J was trimmed by 7 bases and V by 5 bases; bases with no gene match: 8. Germline values: CDR1 SGHTA, CDR2 FQGNSA. In nucleotides, the CDR3 is TGTGCCAGCAGCCCTCAACAGGGGGCGATCGGGGAGCTGTTTTTT. Translated, it gives CASSPQQGAIGELFF.

The CDR3 DNA follows: TGTGCCAGCAGTGAAAAGGTGCCAGGAGGCTACACCTTC. Translating it yields CASSEKVPGGYTF. The rearrangement links TRBV2 to TRBJ1-2; D gene uncertain. Deletions cut 2 bases from V and 8 bases from J, with 12 bases between. Germline V gives CDR1 SNHLY, CDR2 FYNNEI. CDR3 length: 13 residues.

The gene calls are TRBV27 and TRBJ2-7, with 7 bases lining up with TRBD2. The length of the CDR3 is 15 residues. After removal of 2 bases from V and 2 bases from J, the junction contained 6 bases not matched to a gene. Germline V CDR1 and CDR2: MNHEY, SMNVEV (reference sequence). The CDR3 nucleotides are TGTGCCAGCAGTTTAGGGAGGGACCCAACCTACGAGCAGTACTTC. Encoded protein: CASSLGRDPTYEQYF.

The genes are TRBV27 and TRBJ2-5; the match to TRBD2 covers 14 bases. V shed 6 bases and J 4 bases; nucleotides not matched to a gene: 4. CDR3 length: 15 amino acids. CDR1 is MNHEY and CDR2 is SMNVEV in the germline V gene (reference sequence). Here the CDR3 DNA reads TGTGCCAGCAGCCGCGGGACTAGCGGGAGAGAGACCCAGTACTTC. Translation: CASSRGTSGRETQYF.

This clone has only a few counts. The chain recombines TRBV28 with TRBJ1-5; D remains unclear. Germline V gene data show CDR1 as MDHEN and CDR2 as SYDVKM. V lost 2 bases, J lost 0 bases, and 11 bases lay in between. The CDR3 is 16 residues long. The CDR3 DNA sequence: TGTGCCAGCAGTTTACCGCGACAAGTTAGCAATCAGCCCCAGCATTTT. Translated: CASSLPRQVSNQPQHF.

This clone occurred once. The gene calls are TRBV4-3 and TRBJ1-2; unclear D gene. The CDR3 runs to 15 residues. Germline V gene sequence: CDR1 LGHNA, CDR2 YSLEER. The V gene lost 0 bases and the J gene lost 0 bases, with 8 bases spanning the gap. CDR3 sequence reads: CASSQDRISNYGYTF. CDR3 bases: TGCGCCAGCAGCCAAGATCGTATATCTAACTATGGCTACACCTTC.

Comments on this clone: One junction end does not reproduce the germline sequence, and a read error may be involved. This sample also contains other DNA sequences that code for the same CDR3. The chain recombines TRBV13 with TRBJ2-7, with D perhaps TRBD1 (5 bases). Germline V lookup: CDR1 PRHDT, CDR2 FYEKMQ (reference sequence). This CDR3 has 13 amino acids. In DNA, the CDR3 is TGTGCCAGCAGCTTGCAGGGCTCCTACGAACAGTACTTC. Translating gives CASSLQGSYEQYF.

V gene TRBV14 combines with J gene TRBJ2-1, with 7 nucleotides matching TRBD2. Germline values: CDR1 SGHDN, CDR2 FVKESK. V lost 4 bases and J lost 2; bases outside the gene matches: 8. This CDR3 has 16 amino acids. The CDR3 loop is CASSLSGGRTYNEQFF. Written as DNA, the CDR3 is TGTGCCAGCAGCCTCTCGGGCGGGAGAACCTACAATGAGCAGTTCTTC.

The chain recombines TRBV14 with TRBJ1-4, with D perhaps matching TRBD1 (5 bases). There are 14 residues in the CDR3. The ends were cut back, 1 base at V and 4 bases at J, with 7 bases in the middle. From germline, CDR1 is SGHDN and CDR2 FVKESK. CDR3 DNA sequence: TGTGCCAGCAGCCAAGGGAGGGGTAATGAAAAACTGTTTTTT. This gives the protein CASSQGRGNEKLFF.

A single count supports this clone. The rearrangement uses TRBV28 and TRBJ2-7; the D is unclear. V dropped 1 base and J dropped 2 bases, with 3 bases sitting between them. The germline V gene has CDR1 MDHEN and CDR2 SYDVKM. The CDR3 contains 12 residues. CDR3 nucleotide sequence: TGTGCCAGCAGTTTATCTACCTACGAGCAGTACTTC. It codes for CASSLSTYEQYF.

This clone was counted between two and nine times. Compared with germline, one end of the junction differs, possibly owing to a read error. The chain joins TRBV2 to TRBJ1-1, with TRBD1 identical over 9 bases. The CDR3 length is 14 residues. Germline loops: CDR1 SNHLY, CDR2 FYNNEI. The CDR3, as DNA: TGTGCCAGCAGAGAAGACAGGGGGAAGACTGAAGCTTTCTTT. It is translated as CASREDRGKTEAFF.

The chain joins TRBV5-6 to TRBJ1-5, with D possibly matching TRBD1 (6 bases). The CDR3 is 14 amino acids. V lost 2 bases to trimming and J lost 2 bases, with 8 bases between them. Germline assignment: CDR1 SGHDT and CDR2 YYEEEE. The CDR3 is CASSLQGRNQPQHF. The CDR3 DNA reads as TGTGCCAGCAGCTTACAGGGCCGCAATCAGCCCCAGCATTTT.

The chain couples TRBV28 to TRBJ2-7; TRBD1 matches at 9 bases. CDR1 and CDR2 (germline): MDHEN, SYDVKM. V lost 1 base, J lost 3 bases, and 16 bases stayed unmatched. The CDR3 runs to 19 residues. CDR3 in DNA: TGTGCCAGCAGTTTATTCTCGCAGTTGGACAGGGGCCGCCTCTACGAGCAGTACTTC. Translation gives CASSLFSQLDRGRLYEQYF. Together with reference TRBV28 and TRBJ2-7, the CDR3 gives the full variable domain: DVKVTQSSRYLVKRTGEKVFLECVQDMDHENMFWYRQDPGLGLRLIYFSYDVKMKEKGDIPEGYSVSREKKERFSLILESASTNQTSMYLCASSLFSQLDRGRLYEQYFGPGTRLTVT.

The J gene is TRBJ2-1, the V gene TRBV7-8; 7 nucleotides agree with TRBD2. J was trimmed by 7 bases and V by 8 bases; bases with no gene match: 20. The V gene's germline CDR1 is SGHVS and CDR2 FQNEAQ. This CDR3 has 17 amino acids. The CDR3 spells CASSFPFGREGLNEQFF. Written as DNA, the CDR3 is TGTGCCAGCTCTTTTCCCTTTGGCAGGGAGGGTCTGAATGAGCAGTTCTTC.

In this sample, this clone turned up a few times. The CDR3 DNA is TGCGCCAGCAGCCGAGATCTCCTAGCGGGAGGAACCGGGGAGCTGTTTTTT. Protein product: CASSRDLLAGGTGELFF. The rearrangement uses TRBV4-1 and TRBJ2-2; 11 bases match TRBD2. The germline gives CDR1 MGHRA, CDR2 YSYEKL. Trimming at V came to 4 bases and at J to 5 bases, leaving 9 bases not matched to a gene. The CDR3 totals 17 residues.

This clone was counted once. The J gene is TRBJ2-7, the V gene TRBV6-5; TRBD1 agrees at 9 bases. Unmatched junction bases numbered 7, after V lost 11 bases and J lost 2 bases. This CDR3 contains 13 residues. The germline gives CDR1 MNHEY, CDR2 SVGAGI. Here the CDR3 reads CAVGGTGTYEQYF. The CDR3 coding sequence is TGTGCCGTCGGTGGGACAGGGACCTACGAGCAGTACTTC.

A word on this clone: One junction end disagrees with the germline gene, perhaps due to a read error. Other nucleotide sequences from this sample produce the same CDR3. V is TRBV7-2 and J is TRBJ1-2; TRBD1 might be the D (6 bases). The length of the CDR3 is 14 residues. Germline lookup yields CDR1 SGHTA and CDR2 FQGNSA. CDR3 protein: CASSSPGTNYGYTF. In nucleotides, the CDR3 is TGCGCCAGCAGCTCTCCAGGGACAAATTATGGCTACACCTTC.

This rearrangement joins TRBV6-6 to TRBJ1-5, with 7 bases identical to TRBD1. Germline V gene lookup returns CDR1 MNHNY and CDR2 SVGAGI (reference sequence). The CDR3 runs 15 residues. V was clipped by 6 bases and J by 1 base; unmatched bases: 6. CDR3 protein: CASSRGQESNQPQHF. The CDR3 coding sequence is TGTGCCAGCAGCCGCGGACAGGAGAGCAATCAGCCCCAGCATTTT.

The genes are TRBV27 and TRBJ2-5; TRBD2 is a possible D gene (5 bases). Germline V lookup: CDR1 MNHEY, CDR2 SMNVEV (reference sequence). Between the trimmed V and J ends, which lost 1 base and 0 bases, there was a span of 9 bases. The CDR3 runs to 15 residues. This CDR3 reads CASSLLREYQETQYF. The CDR3, as DNA: TGTGCCAGCAGTTTATTAAGGGAGTACCAAGAGACCCAGTACTTC.

The rearrangement joins TRBV5-1 to TRBJ2-3, with a weak D call TRBD1 (5 bases). The CDR3 has 13 residues. Trimming left V 3 bases short and J 4 bases short, with 9 bases between. The V gene's germline CDR1 is SGHRS and CDR2 YFSETQ. The CDR3 DNA follows: TGCGCCAGCAGCTCCCAGGGTGCAGATACGCAGTATTTT. Translation gives CASSSQGADTQYF.

This sequence joins TRBV18 and TRBJ1-5; 9 bases fit TRBD1. Per germline, CDR1 KGHSH and CDR2 LQKENI. The trim removed 3 bases at V and 15 bases at J, leaving 6 bases unmatched. CDR3 length equals 12 residues. CDR3 sequence: CASSPGQGPPHF. The DNA of the CDR3 is TGTGCCAGCTCACCCGGACAGGGGCCGCCGCATTTT.

The chain carries TRBV11-2 and TRBJ2-7; D call uncertain. Trimming left V 5 bases short and J 8 bases short, with 13 bases between. The CDR3 consists of 12 residues. Germline loops: CDR1 SGHAT, CDR2 FQNNGV. The CDR3 region has the DNA TGTGCCAGCAGCACGGCCTCTAGGCAGCAGTACTTC. Its protein product is CASSTASRQQYF.

The CDR3 nucleotides are TGTGCCAGCAGCCCCACAGCAAACTACGAGCAGTACTTC. This codes for CASSPTANYEQYF. The chain carries TRBV7-2 and TRBJ2-7; D uncertain. Per germline, CDR1 SGHTA and CDR2 FQGNSA. The CDR3 is made up of 13 amino acids. The V end was cut by 5 bases, the J end by 3 bases, with 11 bases between.

The chain couples TRBV29-1 to TRBJ2-7; 10 nucleotides agree with TRBD2. From germline, CDR1 is SQVTM and CDR2 ANQGSEA. This CDR3 has 14 amino acids. Trimming took 3 bases from V and 3 from J; bases not matched to a gene: 5. The CDR3 DNA follows: TGCAGCGTTGAGGCTAGCGGGGGCCTCTACGAGCAGTACTTC. It specifies CSVEASGGLYEQYF.